What follows describes a single T cell receptor beta chain. Its antigen is unidentified. TCRdb re-called the 5' RACE reads with MiXCR, one entry per CDR3 protein. The sample has about 520,000 distinct CDR3 sequences, roughly a fifth seen once. This entry belongs to a study of identical twins. General study points: Cord blood beta clonotypes that were abundant carried fewer insertions, and memory repertoires showed no such trend.

This sample also belongs to another study, concerning T cells expressing NK-cell markers. This second study says: Dominant NKG2C+ clonotypes accounted for about 1.0-7.0% of CD8+ T cells in about six donors. The CD3+CD56-NKG2C+ fraction was also led by these clonotypes in several donors. No clear determination of HCMV specificity was made for expanded NKG2C+ T cell clones.

This TCR was sampled from a woman between 18 and 29 years old in good health. The specimen sequenced was CD4+ T cells sorted from blood.

CDR3 sequence reads: CAISGWGAAGEQFF. CDR3 coding DNA: TGTGCCATCAGTGGTTGGGGCGCCGCGGGCGAGCAGTTCTTC. The chain links TRBV10-3 to TRBJ2-1; D may match TRBD1 or TRBD2 (5 bases each). Germline V CDR1 and CDR2: ENHRY, SYGVKD. This CDR3 spans 14 amino acids. Trimming took 4 bases from V and 10 from J, leaving 17 bases between them.